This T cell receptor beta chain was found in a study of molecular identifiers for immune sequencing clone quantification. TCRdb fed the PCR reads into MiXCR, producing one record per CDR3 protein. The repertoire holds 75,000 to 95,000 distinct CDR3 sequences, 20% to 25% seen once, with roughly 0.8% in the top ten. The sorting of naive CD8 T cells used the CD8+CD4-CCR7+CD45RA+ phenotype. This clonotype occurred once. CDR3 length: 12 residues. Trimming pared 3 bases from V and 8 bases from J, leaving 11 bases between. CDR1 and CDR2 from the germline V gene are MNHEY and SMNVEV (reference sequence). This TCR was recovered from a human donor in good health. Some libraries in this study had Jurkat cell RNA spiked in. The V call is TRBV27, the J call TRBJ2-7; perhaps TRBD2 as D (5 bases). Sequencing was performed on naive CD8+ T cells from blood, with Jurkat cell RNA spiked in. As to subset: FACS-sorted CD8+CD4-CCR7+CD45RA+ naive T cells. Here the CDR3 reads CASSFGVGKQYF. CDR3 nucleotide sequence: TGTGCCAGCAGTTTCGGGGTAGGCAAGCAGTACTTC.